This TCR beta chain was captured by sequencing in a study of cytomegalovirus exposure and HLA in healthy donors. The PCR ran on 60 Vbeta and 13 Jbeta primers. Sequencing used immunoSEQ multiplex PCR; TCRdb keeps in-frame clones, though not all of them. This table has just over 150,000 clones, roughly 84% appearing once. CDR3 length: 16 residues. V lost 8 bases to trimming and J lost 0 bases, with 16 bases between them. The germline V gene has CDR1 SGHDN and CDR2 FVKESK. Sequencing was carried out using PBMCs. The genes are TRBV14 and TRBJ1-4, with D hard to call. The sequence derives from a woman between 18 and 30 years old in good health and CMV-seronegative. The DNA for the CDR3 is TGTGCCAGCCCCGAGGCCCGCGAGGCAACTAATGAAAAACTGTTTTTT. Translation: CASPEAREATNEKLFF. Supplemented by reference TRBV14 and TRBJ1-4, the full variable domain reads EAGVTQFPSHSVIEKGQTVTLRCDPISGHDNLYWYRRVMGKEIKFLLHFVKESKQDESGMPNNRFLAERTGGTYSTLKVQPAELEDSGVYFCASPEAREATNEKLFFGSGTQLSVL.